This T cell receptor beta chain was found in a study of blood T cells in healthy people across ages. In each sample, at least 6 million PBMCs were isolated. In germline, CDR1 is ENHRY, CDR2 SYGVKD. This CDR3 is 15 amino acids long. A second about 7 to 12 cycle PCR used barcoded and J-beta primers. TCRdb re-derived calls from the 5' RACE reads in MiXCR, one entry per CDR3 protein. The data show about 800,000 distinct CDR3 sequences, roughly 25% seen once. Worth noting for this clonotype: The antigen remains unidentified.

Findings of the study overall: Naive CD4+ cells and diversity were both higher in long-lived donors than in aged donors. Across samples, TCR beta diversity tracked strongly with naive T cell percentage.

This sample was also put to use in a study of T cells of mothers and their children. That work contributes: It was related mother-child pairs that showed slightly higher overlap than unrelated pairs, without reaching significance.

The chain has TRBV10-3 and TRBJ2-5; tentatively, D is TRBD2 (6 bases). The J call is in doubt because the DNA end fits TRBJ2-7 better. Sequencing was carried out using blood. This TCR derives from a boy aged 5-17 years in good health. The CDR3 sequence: CAISSIAANPYEQYF. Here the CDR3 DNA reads TGTGCCATCAGTTCTATAGCGGCGAACCCCTACGAGCAGTACTTC.